The 12 T cell receptor beta chains reported below all come from one sample, sequenced in a study of T cell changes during pregnancy in multiple sclerosis (dated by TCRdb to between 2018 and 2021). Library generation was performed with the immunoSEQ multiplex PCR assay. TCRdb provides this immuneACCESS table in a form limited to in-frame rearrangements. Some clones are lacking; in checked studies, under half of them reflect an unresolved V gene, and why the rest are absent is not known. This sample is represented by some 57,000 clones; 75% to 95% of them were singletons. The leading ten clones occupy approximately 0.45% of the sample. Sequenced material: CD4+ T cells from peripheral blood mononuclear cells, taken after pregnancy. The source of these receptors is a female donor in good health, enrolled as a control in a pregnancy study.

In DNA, the CDR3 is TGCGCCAGCAGCTTGAGAGGAGGCAATCAGCCCCAGCATTTT. This encodes CASSLRGGNQPQHF. This chain uses TRBV5-1 with TRBJ1-5; D call uncertain. Germline CDR1 SGHRS, CDR2 YFSETQ. The CDR3 contains 14 residues. V lost 1 base and J lost 2, with 7 bases in between.

The chain has TRBV6-1 and TRBJ1-1; no definite D call. The V and J ends lost 3 bases and 4 bases respectively, with 9 bases between them. The CDR3 runs 13 residues. CDR1 is MNHNS and CDR2 is SASEGT in the germline V gene. The CDR3 region is CASSELAATEAFF. CDR3 nucleotides: TGTGCCAGCAGTGAGTTGGCGGCCACTGAAGCTTTCTTT.

The V gene is TRBV25-1, the J gene TRBJ2-1; maybe TRBD2 (5 bases). This CDR3 spans 15 amino acids. Per germline, CDR1 MGHDK and CDR2 SYGVNS. V dropped 6 bases and J dropped 5 bases, with 17 bases sitting between them. The CDR3 nucleotides are TGTGCCAGCAGGGGCCGGGGTCCCGAAAACAATGAGCAGTTCTTC. This translates into CASRGRGPENNEQFF.

J is TRBJ2-5 and V is TRBV6-1; the match to TRBD1 covers 9 bases. Germline V gene sequence: CDR1 MNHNS, CDR2 SASEGT. The CDR3 sequence is 14 residues long. Losses at the gene ends were 5 bases for V and 3 bases for J; bases not matched to a gene: 4. The CDR3 loop is CASSTRQGEETQYF. CDR3 sequence (DNA): TGTGCCAGCAGTACCCGACAGGGGGAAGAGACCCAGTACTTC.

This clone was found once. CDR3: CASSLGLGETQYF. The CDR3 DNA reads TGTGCCAGCAGCTTAGGACTCGGAGAGACCCAGTACTTC. The chain couples TRBV2 to TRBJ2-5; D might be TRBD2 (5 bases). In germline, CDR1 is SNHLY, CDR2 FYNNEI. This CDR3 is 13 amino acids long. With 6 bases removed from V and 4 bases from J, the gap between germline ends came to 12 bases.

The chain combines TRBV10-3 with TRBJ1-1; no clear D. The CDR3 runs to 12 residues. V lost 6 bases, J lost 11 bases, and 16 bases lay in between. Germline CDR1 and CDR2: ENHRY and SYGVKD. The chain's CDR3 is CAIRPSQEVAFF. Written as DNA, the CDR3 is TGTGCCATCAGGCCAAGTCAGGAGGTGGCTTTCTTT.

The chain uses TRBV18 and TRBJ2-5, with no clear D. CDR3 length: 14 residues. Germline loops: CDR1 KGHSH, CDR2 LQKENI. With 6 bases removed from V and 2 bases from J, the gap between germline ends came to 13 bases. CDR3 loop: CASSPGAGQETQYF. CDR3 sequence (DNA): TGTGCCAGCTCCCCCGGCGCAGGTCAAGAGACCCAGTACTTC.

The chain links TRBV18 to TRBJ2-2, with D perhaps TRBD1 (6 bases). This CDR3 has 15 amino acids. The ends were cut back, 2 bases at V and 4 bases at J, with 11 bases in the middle. Per the germline V gene, CDR1 is KGHSH and CDR2 is LQKENI. The CDR3 sequence is CASSPSAQGTGELFF. The CDR3 DNA sequence: TGTGCCAGCTCACCAAGCGCACAGGGCACCGGGGAGCTGTTTTTT.

The chain uses TRBV2 and TRBJ2-5, with D hard to call. The CDR3 loop spans 15 amino acids. CDR1 and CDR2 from the germline V gene are SNHLY and FYNNEI. With 1 base removed from V and 0 bases from J, the gap between germline ends came to 9 bases. CDR3 protein: CASSEGGLYQETQYF. The CDR3 DNA is TGTGCCAGCAGTGAAGGCGGTCTGTACCAAGAGACCCAGTACTTC. Full variable domain (remainder filled in from reference TRBV2 and TRBJ2-5): EPEVTQTPSHQVTQMGQEVILRCVPISNHLYFYWYRQILGQKVEFLVSFYNNEISEKSEIFDDQFSVERPDGSNFTLKIRSTKLEDSAMYFCASSEGGLYQETQYFGPGTRLLVL.

V usage is TRBV6-6 and J usage is TRBJ2-5; D is perhaps TRBD1 (6 bases). V was cut by 2 bases and J by 5 bases, with 15 bases left in between. The germline V gene encodes CDR1 MNHNY and CDR2 SVGAGI (reference sequence). The CDR3 is 15 residues long. For the CDR3, the DNA is TGTGCCAGCAGTTACATGGTGGGGGCCCAGGAGACCCAGTACTTC. It yields the protein CASSYMVGAQETQYF.

The rearrangement uses TRBV18 and TRBJ1-6; weak D call: TRBD1 (6 bases). This CDR3 has 15 residues. Germline V lookup: CDR1 KGHSH, CDR2 LQKENI. The V end lost 2 bases, the J end lost 6 bases, and 11 bases lay between the germline ends. In DNA form, the CDR3 reads TGTGCCAGCTCACCAATTGGGACAAGTAATTCACCCCTCCACTTT. Its translation is CASSPIGTSNSPLHF.

The chain combines TRBV2 with TRBJ2-7, with TRBD1 as a possible D gene (5 bases). This CDR3 spans 14 amino acids. Germline CDR1 and CDR2: SNHLY and FYNNEI. V was cut by 4 bases and J by 4 bases, with 14 bases left in between. The CDR3 nucleotides are TGTGCCAGCAGTGGGGGTACAGGTCGGTACGAGCAGTACTTC. Translation: CASSGGTGRYEQYF.